A selection of T cell receptor beta chains follows, all from one sample in a study of OX40 agonist ivuxolimab in advanced cancers. Generated by immunoSEQ multiplex PCR, the TCRdb table keeps only in-frame clones and is missing some. The table shows tens of thousands of clones, with 65% to 85% occurring only once. This sample comprised CD4+ or CD8+ T cells sorted from blood, obtained in a trial of the OX40 agonist ivuxolimab. These receptors all come from an adult with an advanced solid tumor such as melanoma, head and neck, liver or kidney cancer. CDR3s include the opening cysteine and the closing phenylalanine or tryptophan. The order of the fields is J gene, clone size, V gene, D gene, CDR3 protein, CDR3 DNA. A D gene is named only where the DNA matches it firmly. Size values are once, few and many counts, or a class for expanded clones, and some rows have none.

TRBJ1-1	-	TRBV19	-	CASSLGGLTEAFF	TGTGCCAGTAGTCTGGGAGGGTTGACTGAAGCTTTCTTT
TRBJ2-1	-	TRBV4-3	TRBD2	CASSQDGGGPVGNEQFF	TGCGCCAGCAGCCAAGATGGGGGGGGACCCGTCGGCAATGAGCAGTTCTTC
TRBJ1-1	few	TRBV10-3	-	CAISESDSMNTEAFF	TGTGCCATCAGTGAGTCGGACAGCATGAACACTGAAGCTTTCTTT
TRBJ1-1	-	TRBV10-3	-	CATGGATEAFF	TGTGCCACCGGGGGGGCCACTGAAGCTTTCTTT
TRBJ2-5	-	TRBV9	-	CASSGSGTGETQYF	TGTGCCAGCAGCGGCTCCGGGACGGGAGAGACCCAGTACTTC
TRBJ1-1	-	TRBV13	-	CASSLGESEAFF	TGTGCCAGCAGCTTAGGGGAATCTGAAGCTTTCTTT
TRBJ1-3	-	TRBV15	-	CATSSLRNTIYF	TGTGCCACCAGCAGTTTGAGAAACACCATATATTTT
TRBJ1-2	-	TRBV5-5	-	CASSLDISSNYGYTF	TGTGCCAGCAGCTTGGATATCAGCTCCAACTATGGCTACACCTTC
TRBJ2-1	-	TRBV27	-	CASSSRAGPRDEQFF	TGTGCCAGCAGTTCCCGGGCGGGCCCACGGGATGAGCAGTTCTTC
TRBJ2-2	once	TRBV28	-	CASSSLHLSTGELFF	TGTGCCAGCAGTTCCTTACACCTCTCCACCGGGGAGCTGTTTTTT
TRBJ2-4	-	TRBV7-9	-	CASSPRGTAKNIQYF	TGTGCCAGCAGCCCCCGGGGGACAGCCAAAAACATTCAGTACTTC
TRBJ2-7	-	TRBV28	-	CASSSPGLRVGGYEQYF	TGTGCCAGCAGTTCCCCCGGACTCAGGGTGGGCGGCTACGAGCAGTACTTC
TRBJ1-4	-	TRBV14	TRBD1	CASSQGADRPSHNEKLFF	TGTGCCAGCAGCCAAGGCGCGGACAGGCCCTCTCATAATGAAAAACTGTTTTTT
TRBJ2-5	once	TRBV27	-	CASSTTGAGSGQYF	TGTGCCAGCAGCACCACAGGGGCGGGGAGCGGCCAGTACTTC
TRBJ1-1	-	TRBV28	-	CASRLFYPNTEAFF	TGTGCCAGCAGACTCTTCTACCCGAACACTGAAGCTTTCTTT
TRBJ2-1	-	TRBV9	TRBD2	CASSAGGSTRGEQFF	TGTGCCAGCAGCGCGGGGGGATCTACTAGGGGTGAGCAGTTCTTC
TRBJ1-2	few	TRBV19	-	CASTVRADNYGYTF	TGTGCCAGTACCGTTCGGGCGGACAACTATGGCTACACCTTC
TRBJ2-2	-	TRBV10-2	-	CASSQGSEELFF	TGCGCCAGCAGTCAGGGGTCTGAGGAGCTGTTTTTT
TRBJ1-6	-	TRBV5-1	-	CASSLGLGRWDNSPLHF	TGCGCCAGCAGCTTGGGTTTGGGGAGATGGGATAATTCACCCCTCCACTTT
TRBJ2-1	-	TRBV4-3	-	CASSQAGYHYNEQFF	TGCGCCAGCAGCCAAGCAGGGTACCACTACAATGAGCAGTTCTTC
TRBJ2-7	-	TRBV11-2	-	CASSRNSYEQYF	TGTGCCAGCAGCCGGAACTCCTACGAGCAGTACTTC
TRBJ2-2	-	TRBV30	-	CAWKAAGELFF	TGTGCCTGGAAGGCGGCCGGGGAGCTGTTTTTT
TRBJ2-7	once	TRBV10-3	-	CAAEGGGMQYF	TGTGCCGCGGAGGGGGGCGGAATGCAGTACTTC
TRBJ2-5	-	TRBV6-6	TRBD2	CASSFYKTSGKETQYF	TGTGCCAGCAGTTTCTACAAGACTAGCGGGAAAGAGACCCAGTACTTC
TRBJ1-2	-	TRBV5-5	TRBD1	CASSLLEQGFNYGYTF	TGTGCCAGCAGCTTGCTCGAACAGGGGTTCAACTATGGCTACACCTTC
TRBJ2-7	-	TRBV19	-	CASSGTSGYEQYF	TGTGCCAGTAGTGGGACATCCGGGTACGAGCAGTACTTC
TRBJ2-3	-	TRBV13	-	CASSWPSTDTQYF	TGTGCCAGCAGCTGGCCTAGCACAGATACGCAGTATTTT
TRBJ1-5	-	TRBV27	-	CASSLYGAGNQPQHF	TGTGCCAGCAGTTTATATGGGGCTGGCAATCAGCCCCAGCATTTT
TRBJ2-1	-	TRBV7-9	-	CASSSPRDRNEQFF	TGTGCCAGCAGCTCGCCCAGAGATCGCAATGAGCAGTTCTTC